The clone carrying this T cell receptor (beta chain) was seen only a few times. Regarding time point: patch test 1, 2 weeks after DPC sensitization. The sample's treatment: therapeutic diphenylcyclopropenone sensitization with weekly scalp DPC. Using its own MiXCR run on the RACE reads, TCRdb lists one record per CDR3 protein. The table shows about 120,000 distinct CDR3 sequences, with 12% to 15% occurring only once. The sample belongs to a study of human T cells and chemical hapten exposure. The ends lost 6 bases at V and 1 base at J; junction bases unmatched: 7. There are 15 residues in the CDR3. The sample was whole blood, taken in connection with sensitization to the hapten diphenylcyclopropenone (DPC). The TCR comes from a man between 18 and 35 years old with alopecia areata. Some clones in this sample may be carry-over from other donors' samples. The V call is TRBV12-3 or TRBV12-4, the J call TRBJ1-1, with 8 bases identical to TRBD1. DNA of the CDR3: TGTGCCAGCAGCTTACGACAGGGGAGGAACACTGAAGCTTTCTTT. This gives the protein CASSLRQGRNTEAFF.